Listed below are T cell receptor beta chains from one sample, sequenced in a study of T cell changes during pregnancy in multiple sclerosis. Generated by immunoSEQ multiplex PCR, the TCRdb table keeps only in-frame clones and is missing some. The repertoire holds under 50,000 clones, with 70% to 90% as singletons. The sequencing used CD4+ T cells from peripheral blood mononuclear cells, collected before pregnancy. The source of these receptors is a female donor with multiple sclerosis, enrolled in a pregnancy study. Each CDR3 is given with its conserved first and last residue. D genes are given only for firm matches. Only part of the rows carry a size: once, few, many, or a class if the clone is expanded.

j_call v_call cdr3_length d_call clone_size cdr3_aa cdr3_nt
TRBJ2-7 TRBV28 13 . . CASSLLARGEQYF TGTGCCAGCAGTCTACTAGCTCGGGGCGAGCAGTACTTC
TRBJ2-1 TRBV30 12 . . CAAGTNYNEQFF TGTGCCGCCGGGACAAACTACAATGAGCAGTTCTTC
TRBJ1-2 TRBV28 13 . . CASSSGTNYGYTF TGTGCCAGCAGTTCCGGGACTAACTATGGCTACACCTTC
TRBJ1-4 TRBV28 15 . . CASSYYGATNEKLFF TGTGCCAGCAGTTATTACGGTGCAACTAATGAAAAACTGTTTTTT
TRBJ1-5 TRBV27 13 TRBD1 . CAIGQGRGGPQHF TGTGCCATCGGACAGGGGCGAGGGGGGCCCCAGCATTTT
TRBJ2-7 TRBV6-5 15 TRBD1 . CASSQYRGQAYEQYF TGTGCCAGCAGTCAGTATAGGGGGCAAGCCTACGAGCAGTACTTC
TRBJ1-2 TRBV4-1 16 . . CASSQDPGGAHYGYTF TGCGCCAGCAGCCAAGATCCTGGAGGGGCTCACTATGGCTACACCTTC
TRBJ2-7 TRBV5-1 14 . . CASSLVQPPYEQYF TGCGCCAGCAGCTTGGTACAGCCCCCCTACGAGCAGTACTTC
TRBJ1-3 TRBV9 14 . . CASSVAAGGNTIYF TGTGCCAGCAGCGTAGCTGCGGGCGGAAACACCATATATTTT
TRBJ1-1 TRBV5-1 13 . . CASSFTRNTEAFF TGCGCCAGCAGCTTTACCAGGAACACTGAAGCTTTCTTT
TRBJ2-2 TRBV4-1 14 . . CASSQPQEVSRMFF TGCGCCAGCAGCCAACCCCAAGAGGTGTCGAGGATGTTTTTT
TRBJ1-6 TRBV30 18 . . CAWSVQGSGLRVLSPLHF TGTGCCTGGAGTGTACAGGGAAGCGGCTTAAGGGTTCTTTCACCCCTCCACTTT
TRBJ1-2 TRBV2 15 . . CASSEALRGTGGYTF TGTGCCAGCAGTGAAGCGCTTCGGGGGACTGGTGGCTACACCTTC
TRBJ2-7 TRBV9 16 . . CASSGRGGESSYEQYF TGTGCCAGCAGCGGGAGGGGGGGCGAGAGCTCCTACGAGCAGTACTTC
TRBJ1-1 TRBV5-5 15 . . CASSAGTNRVFEAFF TGTGCCAGCAGCGCCGGGACTAACAGGGTGTTTGAAGCTTTCTTT
TRBJ1-5 TRBV19 13 TRBD1 few CAGGGTGEQPQHF TGTGCCGGTGGAGGGACAGGGGAGCAGCCCCAGCATTTT